The rows below give T cell receptor beta chains drawn from one sample of a study of shared clonotypes between healthy human individuals. Profiled with immunoSEQ multiplex PCR; TCRdb holds only in-frame clones, not every one. The table records approximately 600,000 clones, roughly 95% of them present only once. Source material: naive CD8+ T cells sorted from blood. These receptors were collected from a woman aged 25 to 39 in good health. CDR3s include the opening cysteine and the closing phenylalanine or tryptophan. D genes are given only for firm matches. A clone size is listed for some rows: how often the clone was seen (once, few, many), or a class if it is expanded.

j_call | clone_size | d_call | cdr3_length | v_call | cdr3_nt | cdr3_aa
TRBJ2-1 | . | . | 12 | TRBV6-6 | TGTGCCAGCAGGCGGGGGCCCGGTGAGCAGTTCTTC | CASRRGPGEQFF
TRBJ2-1 | . | TRBD1 | 15 | TRBV4-1 | TGCGCCAGCAGCCATGGGACAGGGGGCTTGGATGAGCAGTTCTTC | CASSHGTGGLDEQFF
TRBJ2-1 | . | . | 15 | TRBV7-2 | TGTGCCAGCAGCTTCGGACCGCCCAGCTACAATGAGCAGTTCTTC | CASSFGPPSYNEQFF
TRBJ1-1 | . | . | 13 | TRBV27 | TGTGCCAGCAGTTTACAGGGAAACACTGAAGCTTTCTTT | CASSLQGNTEAFF
TRBJ2-3 | . | . | 17 | TRBV9 | TGTGCCAGCAGCGTAGACCTGGGGATGACTAGCACAGATACGCAGTATTTT | CASSVDLGMTSTDTQYF
TRBJ2-7 | . | TRBD2 | 16 | TRBV2 | TGTGCCAGCACCCCTGGGGAGGGGTATCCCAACTACGAGCAGTACTTC | CASTPGEGYPNYEQYF
TRBJ2-2 | . | TRBD2 | 20 | TRBV23-1 | TGCGCCAGCAGTCAATGGACCTTCGTAGCGGGAGGGCCCGCCACCGGGGAGCTGTTTTTT | CASSQWTFVAGGPATGELFF
TRBJ1-1 | . | . | 15 | TRBV6-1 | TGTGCCAGCAGTGAAGTTGCGAGCCGAAACACTGAAGCTTTCTTT | CASSEVASRNTEAFF
TRBJ1-3 | . | . | 17 | TRBV15 | TGTGCCACCAGCAGAGCATTACCCAGGGACTCTGGAAACACCATATATTTT | CATSRALPRDSGNTIYF
TRBJ2-1 | . | . | 19 | TRBV7-3 | TGTGCCAGCAGCTTATCGCCCCTTACTGGGGCGGGAAAGGATAATGAGCAGTTCTTC | CASSLSPLTGAGKDNEQFF
TRBJ2-1 | . | TRBD2 | 17 | TRBV19 | TGTGCCAGTAGTCTAACTAGCGGGGAGCCTGTCTACAATGAGCAGTTCTTC | CASSLTSGEPVYNEQFF
TRBJ2-1 | . | . | 15 | TRBV27 | TGTGCCAGCAGTTTATCGCAGGGTGTTTACAATGAGCAGTTCTTC | CASSLSQGVYNEQFF
TRBJ2-7 | . | TRBD2 | 17 | TRBV27 | TGTGCCAGCAGTTTCCTACTAGCGGGAGGAGGGTCCTACGAGCAGTACTTC | CASSFLLAGGGSYEQYF
TRBJ2-1 | . | . | 13 | TRBV5-4 | TGTGCCAGCAGCTTGGCGGGTAGCAATGAGCAGTTCTTC | CASSLAGSNEQFF
TRBJ2-7 | . | . | 13 | TRBV29-1 | TGCAGCGTTTTCCGGGACGGAACCTACGAGCAGTACTTC | CSVFRDGTYEQYF
TRBJ2-7 | . | . | 13 | TRBV27 | TGTGCCAGCAGTTTATATCCCCCCTACGAGCAGTACTTC | CASSLYPPYEQYF
TRBJ2-4 | . | . | 11 | TRBV28 | TGTGCCAGCACCCTGGGAAACATTCAGTACTTC | CASTLGNIQYF
TRBJ1-2 | . | TRBD1 | 17 | TRBV5-1 | TGCGCCAGCAGCTTGGTCTCCCCAGGGGGTGGAGACTATGGCTACACCTTC | CASSLVSPGGGDYGYTF
TRBJ2-5 | . | . | 13 | TRBV13 | TGTGCCAGCAGCTTAAGACAGGAAGAGACCCAGTACTTC | CASSLRQEETQYF
TRBJ2-1 | . | TRBD2 | 17 | TRBV28 | TGTGCCAGCAGTCTTCACCCCGCACTAGCGGACTACAATGAGCAGTTCTTC | CASSLHPALADYNEQFF
TRBJ2-2 | . | TRBD2 | 15 | TRBV27 | TGTGCCAGCAGTTTCTCGTCCGGCGGGAGCCGGGAGCTGTTTTTT | CASSFSSGGSRELFF
TRBJ2-1 | . | . | 13 | TRBV30 | TGTGCCTGGAGGGCGGGGACCTACAATGAGCAGTTCTTC | CAWRAGTYNEQFF
TRBJ2-7 | . | . | 11 | TRBV29-1 | TGCAGCGGTGCGGACTCGAACGAGCAGTACTTC | CSGADSNEQYF
TRBJ2-1 | . | . | 13 | TRBV28 | TGTGCCAGCAGTTTGGACCTATACAATGAGCAGTTCTTC | CASSLDLYNEQFF
TRBJ2-7 | . | TRBD1 | 16 | TRBV6-1 | TGTGCCAGCAGTGAAGAGCCTTGGGACAGCCGATGCGAGCAGTACTTC | CASSEEPWDSRCEQYF
TRBJ1-1 | . | . | 15 | TRBV7-9 | TGTGCCAGCAGCCCCCAGGGGCGGATGAACACTGAAGCTTTCTTT | CASSPQGRMNTEAFF
TRBJ2-7 | . | TRBD2 | 16 | TRBV27 | TGTGCCAGCAGTTTATCCTCCGGGACTAGGGTTTACGAGCAGTACTTC | CASSLSSGTRVYEQYF
TRBJ2-5 | . | TRBD2 | 15 | TRBV7-2 | TGTGCCAGCAGCTTATCGCGGGAGGGCCACGAGACCCAGTACTTC | CASSLSREGHETQYF
TRBJ2-7 | . | . | 13 | TRBV5-6 | TGTGCCAGCAGCTCCGGGACGGTCTACGAGCAGTACTTC | CASSSGTVYEQYF
TRBJ2-7 | . | . | 17 | TRBV7-8 | TGTGCCAGCAGCCCAACGTTGCGGGGCCCTATCTCCTACGAGCAGTACTTC | CASSPTLRGPISYEQYF
TRBJ1-3 | . | . | 16 | TRBV5-4 | TGTGCCAGCAGCTCCATTGGACGGGACTCTGGAAACACCATATATTTT | CASSSIGRDSGNTIYF
TRBJ1-4 | . | . | 14 | TRBV5-6 | TGTGCCAGCAGCTTGGCGGGCTCAAATGAAAAACTGTTTTTT | CASSLAGSNEKLFF
TRBJ1-2 | . | TRBD1 | 14 | TRBV28 | TGTGCCAGCAGTTTACAGGGGGGAAACTATGGCTACACCTTC | CASSLQGGNYGYTF
TRBJ2-7 | . | TRBD2 | 16 | TRBV27 | TGTGCCAGCAGTTTAGCCCGGGCTAGCGGGACCTACGAGCAGTACTTC | CASSLARASGTYEQYF
TRBJ2-7 | . | TRBD1 | 15 | TRBV7-9 | TGTGCCAGCAGCCCAAATCCCGGGACAGCCTACGAGCAGTACTTC | CASSPNPGTAYEQYF
TRBJ2-7 | . | . | 12 | TRBV6-1 | TGTGCCAGCAGTCAGGGCGGCTACGAGCAGTACTTC | CASSQGGYEQYF
TRBJ2-1 | . | . | 14 | TRBV27 | TGTGCCAGCAGTTTATTGGTGACACACAATGAGCAGTTCTTC | CASSLLVTHNEQFF
TRBJ2-7 | . | TRBD1 | 16 | TRBV28 | TGTGCCAGCAGTTTATCCGCCGGGACAGGAGGCTACGAGCAGTACTTC | CASSLSAGTGGYEQYF
TRBJ2-7 | . | . | 12 | TRBV5-4 | TGTGCCAGCAGCTTGACGGGTTACGAGCAGTACTTC | CASSLTGYEQYF
TRBJ2-5 | . | . | 13 | TRBV2 | TGTGCCAGCCTTGGCCAGCGGCAAGAGACCCAGTACTTC | CASLGQRQETQYF
TRBJ2-7 | . | . | 14 | TRBV4-1 | TGCGCCAGCAGCCAAGATTACCTTCAATACGAGCAGTACTTC | CASSQDYLQYEQYF
TRBJ2-7 | . | . | 15 | TRBV4-2 | TGTGCCAGCAGCCAAGGACTAGTTTACGGTCCCGAGCAGTACTTC | CASSQGLVYGPEQYF
TRBJ2-3 | . | TRBD2 | 16 | TRBV9 | TGTGCCAGCAGCGTAGATAGCGGGGAATCCACAGATACGCAGTATTTT | CASSVDSGESTDTQYF
TRBJ2-7 | . | TRBD2 | 13 | TRBV28 | TGTGCCAGCAGTTTACGGCGGGGGGAGGAGCAGTACTTC | CASSLRRGEEQYF
TRBJ1-5 | . | TRBD1 | 14 | TRBV28 | TGTGCCAGCAGTCGACAGGGGCTAGGTCTGCCCCAGCATTTT | CASSRQGLGLPQHF
TRBJ2-7 | . | TRBD2 | 14 | TRBV6-5 | TGTGCCAGCAGTTACCGTAGCGGGAGTTACGAGCAGTACTTC | CASSYRSGSYEQYF
TRBJ1-4 | . | TRBD1 | 15 | TRBV11-3 | TGTGCCAGCAGCGCCACACAGGGGGTTAATGAAAAACTGTTTTTT | CASSATQGVNEKLFF
TRBJ2-1 | . | . | 15 | TRBV6-1 | TGTGCCAGCAGTGAAAGACAGTTTAACTACAATGAGCAGTTCTTC | CASSERQFNYNEQFF
TRBJ1-1 | . | . | 14 | TRBV7-9 | TGTGCCAGCAGTTTTGGTGGGAGGAACACTGAAGCTTTCTTT | CASSFGGRNTEAFF
TRBJ2-7 | few | . | 12 | TRBV7-9 | TGTGCCAGCAGCTTCGGCACCTACGAGCAGTACTTC | CASSFGTYEQYF
TRBJ2-1 | . | . | 16 | TRBV29-1 | TGCAGCGTTGAAGTTCTCAGGGTTAGCTCCTACAATGAGCAGTTCTTC | CSVEVLRVSSYNEQFF
TRBJ2-1 | . | . | 14 | TRBV28 | TGTGCCAGCAGTTTAATGGCCCAGGGTGGATGGCAGTTCTTC | CASSLMAQGGWQFF
TRBJ2-1 | . | . | 12 | TRBV13 | TGTGCCAGCAGCTCGGAGCGAAATGAGCAGTTCTTC | CASSSERNEQFF
TRBJ1-2 | . | TRBD1 | 13 | TRBV7-9 | TGTGCCAGCAGTCCTTCGGGACAGAAGGGCTACACCTTC | CASSPSGQKGYTF
TRBJ1-1 | . | . | 14 | TRBV5-1 | TGCGCCAGCAGCTTGGAGCAGGGAGGTACTGAAGCTTTCTTT | CASSLEQGGTEAFF
TRBJ2-1 | . | . | 12 | TRBV2 | TGTGCCAGTAGACTCCCGAATAATGAGCAGTTCTTC | CASRLPNNEQFF
TRBJ2-7 | . | . | 14 | TRBV4-1 | TGCGCCAGCAGCCAAAGGGGGGGGCCCTACGAGCAGTACTTC | CASSQRGGPYEQYF